Below are 21 T cell receptor beta chains sequenced from a single sample in a study of T-cell memory formation after mild COVID-19. MiXCR was run by TCRdb on the 5' RACE reads, yielding one entry per CDR3 protein. Among approximately 190,000 distinct CDR3 sequences listed, 18% were seen once. Material for sequencing was PBMCs or a T cell subset sorted from them (not recorded which). The receptors shown here come from an adult woman who had mild COVID-19 (a few samples of this study predate the infection). Cell type and time point are not known.

This clonotype was counted at least ten times. V and J are TRBV5-1 and TRBJ1-1, with a tentative D call TRBD1 (5 bases). The germline gives CDR1 SGHRS, CDR2 YFSETQ. The germline V and J ends were trimmed by 2 bases and 2 bases, with 10 bases remaining between them. This CDR3 is 14 amino acids long. The CDR3 DNA is TGCGCCAGCAGCTTTAACGGGGCAAACACTGAAGCTTTCTTT. It translates to CASSFNGANTEAFF.

In its sample, this clonotype was seen a few times. The chain links TRBV30 to TRBJ1-2; D is undetermined. Trimming took off 4 bases at V and 2 bases at J, with 8 bases between the two ends. CDR3 length: 12 residues. Germline V CDR1 and CDR2: GTSNPN, SVGIG (reference sequence). CDR3 DNA: TGTGCCTGGACAGCGCCCAACTATGGCTACACCTTC. It yields the protein CAWTAPNYGYTF. The complete variable domain, with remaining parts taken from reference TRBV30 and TRBJ1-2, reads SQTIHQWPATLVQPVGSPLSLECTVEGTSNPNLYWYRQAAGRGLQLLFYSVGIGQISSEVPQNLSASRPQDRQFILSSKKLLLSDSGFYLCAWTAPNYGYTFGSGTRLTVV.

This clonotype has a count of ten or more. The CDR3: CASSANFWGRTTEAFF. The CDR3 DNA follows: TGCGCCAGCAGCGCTAATTTTTGGGGGCGCACCACTGAAGCTTTCTTT. The chain recombines TRBV5-1 with TRBJ1-1; possible D gene TRBD1, 6 bases. Germline CDR1 reads SGHRS; CDR2 reads YFSETQ. Trimming removed 4 bases at V and 4 bases at J, with 20 bases between. CDR3 length: 16 amino acids.

This clonotype was seen a few times. The J gene is TRBJ2-7, the V gene TRBV5-1; maybe TRBD1 (6 bases). Germline-derived CDR1 and CDR2 are SGHRS and YFSETQ. The V end was cut by 6 bases, the J end by 0 bases, with 16 bases between. The CDR3 is 15 residues long. The CDR3 loop reads CASTLGGGASYEQYF. The CDR3 DNA reads TGCGCCAGCACCCTTGGTGGGGGCGCCTCCTACGAGCAGTACTTC.

The rearrangement links TRBV15 to TRBJ2-5, with a possible D match to TRBD2 (5 bases). Germline-derived CDR1 and CDR2 are LNHNV and YYDKDF (reference sequence). The CDR3 has 17 amino acids. V lost 1 base, J lost 5 bases, and 20 bases lay in between. Here the CDR3 DNA reads TGTGCCACCAGCAGAGGGCTCTTGGCTAGCTTCGAGGAGACCCAGTACTTC. It codes for CATSRGLLASFEETQYF.

This clonotype came up many times. The V gene is TRBV12-3 or TRBV12-4, the J gene TRBJ1-2; D unresolved. The CDR3 sequence is 14 residues long. V was pared by 3 bases and J by 0 bases, with 8 bases between. The CDR3 loop reads CASSFQASNYGYTF. The CDR3 region has the DNA TGTGCCAGCAGTTTCCAGGCCTCTAACTATGGCTACACCTTC.

CDR3: CASSLAGRTGELFF. The CDR3 DNA follows: TGTGCCAGCAGCTTAGCAGGGCGCACCGGGGAGCTGTTTTTT. The chain has TRBV7-2 and TRBJ2-2; D call uncertain. V lost 0 bases and J 4 bases, leaving 6 bases between the germline ends. The CDR3 runs to 14 residues. From germline, CDR1 is SGHTA and CDR2 FQGNSA.

In its sample, this clonotype was seen many times. The rearrangement links TRBV5-1 to TRBJ1-2, with no clear D. This CDR3 spans 13 amino acids. Germline assignment: CDR1 SGHRS and CDR2 YFSETQ. The V and J ends lost 0 bases and 3 bases respectively, with 6 bases between them. Here the CDR3 DNA reads TGCGCCAGCAGCTTGGGACGTGACTATGGCTACACCTTC. Translating it yields CASSLGRDYGYTF.

The chain uses TRBV3-1 and TRBJ2-7, with no clear D. This CDR3 has 12 amino acids. In germline, CDR1 is LGHDT, CDR2 YNNKEL (reference sequence). V was shortened by 0 bases and J by 3 bases, with 3 bases between the two germline ends. The CDR3 DNA reads TGTGCCAGCAGCCAAGATCGCTACGAGCAGTACTTC. As protein: CASSQDRYEQYF.

This clonotype occurred a few times. The V gene is TRBV12-3 or TRBV12-4, the J gene TRBJ2-3, with 13 bases identical to TRBD2. Trimming at V came to 6 bases and at J to 3 bases, leaving 6 bases not matched to a gene. There are 16 residues in the CDR3. CDR3 coding DNA: TGTGCCAGCAGCCGCCGGACTAGCGGGAGAACAGATACGCAGTATTTT. Translating it yields CASSRRTSGRTDTQYF.

Ten or more counts support this clonotype. V and J are TRBV11-3 and TRBJ2-5; no clear D. V lost 2 bases and J lost 5, with 6 bases in between. The CDR3 loop spans 12 amino acids. Germline V CDR1 and CDR2: SGHNT, YENEEA. CDR3 bases: TGTGCCAGCAGCTTACAACGGGAGACCCAGTACTTC. It codes for CASSLQRETQYF.

This clonotype was observed at least ten times. The chain combines TRBV29-1 with TRBJ2-7; 7 nucleotides line up with TRBD1. With V trimmed by 7 bases and J by 1 base, 10 bases remained unmatched. Germline lookup yields CDR1 SQVTM and CDR2 ANQGSEA. The CDR3 runs to 14 residues. In nucleotides, the CDR3 is TGCAGCGCTCGTCCGGGACAGACGTCCTACGAGCAGTACTTC. Protein: CSARPGQTSYEQYF.

The chain links TRBV12-3 or TRBV12-4 to TRBJ2-7, with 9 nucleotides matching TRBD1. The J segment lost 0 bases and the V segment lost 0 bases, leaving 3 bases of the junction unmatched. The CDR3 extends over 16 amino acids. The CDR3 spells CASSLATGGYSYEQYF. CDR3 DNA sequence: TGTGCCAGCAGTTTAGCCACAGGGGGCTACTCCTACGAGCAGTACTTC.

V and J are TRBV18 and TRBJ2-1; 12 bases agree with TRBD2. The CDR3 extends over 15 amino acids. The V gene end was trimmed by 4 bases and the J gene end by 6 bases; junction bases not matched to a gene: 4. Germline assignment: CDR1 KGHSH and CDR2 LQKENI. As DNA, the CDR3 is TGTGCCAGCTCACTCGGACTAGCGGGAACCAATGAGCAGTTCTTC. Protein sequence: CASSLGLAGTNEQFF.

This chain connects TRBV29-1 to TRBJ2-3, with 8 bases aligning to TRBD1. The germline V gene has CDR1 SQVTM and CDR2 ANQGSEA. The CDR3 has 16 amino acids. Germline trimming cut 7 bases from V and 0 bases from J; bases unmatched to any gene: 12. CDR3 protein: CSGLRDRPSSTDTQYF. DNA of the CDR3: TGCAGCGGTTTGCGGGACAGGCCGTCTAGCACAGATACGCAGTATTTT.

This clonotype has just a few counts. The V gene is TRBV20-1, the J gene TRBJ1-2, with a tentative D call TRBD1 (6 bases). Germline V gives CDR1 DFQATT, CDR2 SNEGSKA (reference sequence). Trimming pared 5 bases from V and 2 bases from J, leaving 15 bases between. This CDR3 spans 14 amino acids. The CDR3 coding sequence is TGCAGTGCTCCAACCGGGACAAGAAACTATGGCTACACCTTC. Translated: CSAPTGTRNYGYTF.

This clonotype was detected a few times. The V call is TRBV12-3 or TRBV12-4, the J call TRBJ2-5; 9 bases are a match to TRBD1. The J segment lost 5 bases and the V segment lost 5 bases, leaving 9 bases of the junction unmatched. The CDR3 length is 15 residues. In DNA, the CDR3 is TGTGCCAGCAGTCTTGTGGGACAGGGTTTCGAGACCCAGTACTTC. It is translated as CASSLVGQGFETQYF.

This chain connects TRBV29-1 to TRBJ1-6; 7 bases line up with TRBD1. The V gene's germline CDR1 is SQVTM and CDR2 ANQGSEA. CDR3 length equals 13 residues. V shed 6 bases, J shed 11 bases, and the junction held 10 bases outside the gene matches. CDR3: CSVQRGRGAPLHF. The CDR3 DNA reads TGCAGCGTCCAGAGGGGGCGAGGAGCACCCCTCCACTTT.

The chain has TRBV6-2 or TRBV6-3 and TRBJ2-7; 7 nucleotides line up with TRBD2. The J segment lost 2 bases and the V segment lost 4 bases, leaving 8 bases of the junction unmatched. Germline assignment: CDR1 MNHEY and CDR2 SVGEGT. The CDR3 is 15 amino acids. The CDR3 DNA is TGTGCCAGCAGTTTACGAGGGAGGGCCCCCTACGAGCAGTACTTC. This sequence encodes CASSLRGRAPYEQYF.

The chain links TRBV4-2 to TRBJ1-6; D gene ambiguous. V lost 0 bases, J lost 14 bases, and 8 bases lay in between. Germline-derived CDR1 and CDR2 are LGHNA and YNFKEQ. The CDR3 runs to 12 residues. The CDR3 reads CASSQDLRTLHF. The CDR3 nucleotides read TGTGCCAGCAGCCAAGATCTGAGGACCCTCCACTTT.

This rearrangement joins TRBV25-1 to TRBJ1-2; D uncertain. The V end was cut by 8 bases, the J end by 3 bases, with 10 bases between. The CDR3 extends over 12 amino acids. Germline V CDR1 and CDR2: MGHDK, SYGVNS. The CDR3 DNA reads TGTGCCAGCTCCATATGGGACTATGGCTACACCTTC. Translation: CASSIWDYGYTF.